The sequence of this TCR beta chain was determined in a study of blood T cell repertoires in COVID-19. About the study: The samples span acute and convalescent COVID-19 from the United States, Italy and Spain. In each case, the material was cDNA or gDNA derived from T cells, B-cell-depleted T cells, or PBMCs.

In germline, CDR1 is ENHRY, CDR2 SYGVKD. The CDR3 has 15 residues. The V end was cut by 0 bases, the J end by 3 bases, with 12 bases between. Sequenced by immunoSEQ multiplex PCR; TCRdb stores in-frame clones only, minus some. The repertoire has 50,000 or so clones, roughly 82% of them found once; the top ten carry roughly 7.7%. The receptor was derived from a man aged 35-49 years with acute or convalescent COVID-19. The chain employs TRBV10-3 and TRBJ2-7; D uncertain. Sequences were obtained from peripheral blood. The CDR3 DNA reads TGTGCCATCAGTGAGTCTTGGCTCAGTAACTACGAGCAGTACTTC. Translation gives CAISESWLSNYEQYF.